These 27 T cell receptor beta chains were all obtained from the same sample, sequenced in a study of radiation and T cells in renal cell carcinoma. Sequencing was performed with immunoSEQ multiplex PCR; in TCRdb, only in-frame clones are kept and a portion is missing. The sample has roughly 60,000 clones; around 76% are singletons. Time point indicated: blood 2 weeks post-SBRT. Indicated treatment: 15 Gy SBRT to primary tumor, nephrectomy 4 weeks later. The sample was blood, taken from a patient whose treatment included radiotherapy and nephrectomy. The receptor set was obtained from a man in his sixties with renal cell carcinoma.

The V call is TRBV14, the J call TRBJ2-1; a weak D match, TRBD2 (5 bases). The germline V and J ends were trimmed by 0 bases and 5 bases, with 20 bases remaining between them. Per germline, CDR1 SGHDN and CDR2 FVKESK. The CDR3 totals 18 residues. CDR3 in amino acids: CASSQDHLGVLPNNEQFF. Written as DNA, the CDR3 is TGTGCCAGCAGCCAAGATCACTTGGGAGTCCTCCCTAACAATGAGCAGTTCTTC.

The chain joins TRBV5-1 to TRBJ2-1; D is perhaps TRBD2 (5 bases). Trimming left V 4 bases short and J 9 bases short, with 14 bases between. This CDR3 comprises 13 residues. Germline CDR1 is SGHRS and CDR2 is YFSETQ. CDR3 region: CASSTATMREQFF. The DNA of the CDR3 is TGCGCCAGCAGCACGGCGACTATGCGTGAGCAGTTCTTC.

This clone showed up just once. This chain links TRBV18 with TRBJ2-3, with no clear D. The germline gives CDR1 KGHSH, CDR2 LQKENI. The CDR3 totals 13 residues. V lost 6 bases and J 6 bases, leaving 13 bases between the germline ends. The CDR3 here is CASSRGERDTQYF. CDR3 DNA sequence: TGTGCCAGCTCTCGTGGGGAACGGGATACGCAGTATTTT.

The chain combines TRBV4-3 with TRBJ1-1; 12 nucleotides match TRBD1. CDR3 length equals 19 residues. V gave up 0 bases and J gave up 4 bases; unmatched junction bases: 12. Germline V lookup: CDR1 LGHNA, CDR2 YSLEER. CDR3 in amino acids: CASSQDTTGTGGGGTEAFF. The DNA of the CDR3 is TGCGCCAGCAGCCAAGATACCACCGGGACAGGGGGCGGGGGCACTGAAGCTTTCTTT.

The V call is TRBV18, the J call TRBJ1-4, with TRBD1 identical over 7 bases. CDR1 and CDR2 from the germline V gene are KGHSH and LQKENI. The length of the CDR3 is 16 residues. V lost 3 bases to trimming and J lost 6 bases; unmatched junction nucleotides: 10. CDR3 sequence reads: CASSPRQGVSDEKLFF. The CDR3 nucleotides are TGTGCCAGCTCACCTCGGCAGGGGGTTTCAGATGAAAAACTGTTTTTT.

The chain recombines TRBV2 with TRBJ2-1, with 9 bases matching TRBD2. The CDR3 is 14 residues long. Germline V gives CDR1 SNHLY, CDR2 FYNNEI. The ends lost 6 bases at V and 5 bases at J; junction bases unmatched: 5. The CDR3 reads CASRLSGGNNEQFF. CDR3 sequence (DNA): TGTGCCAGCAGACTTAGCGGGGGTAACAATGAGCAGTTCTTC.

The chain links TRBV2 to TRBJ2-5; 7 bases agree with TRBD1. Germline V gives CDR1 SNHLY, CDR2 FYNNEI. This CDR3 is 15 amino acids long. The V segment lost 4 bases and the J segment 5 bases; nucleotides outside the gene matches: 10. The CDR3 sequence: CASSGWDSNEETQYF. Here the CDR3 DNA reads TGTGCCAGCAGTGGGTGGGACAGCAATGAGGAGACCCAGTACTTC.

The gene calls are TRBV10-1 and TRBJ2-3, with D perhaps matching TRBD1 (5 bases). Trimming shortened V by 4 bases and J by 2 bases, and 13 bases separated the two germline ends. This CDR3 has 15 amino acids. In germline, CDR1 is WNHNN, CDR2 SYGVQD (reference sequence). This chain's CDR3 is CASSAAQGSTDTQYF. DNA of the CDR3: TGCGCCAGCAGTGCTGCTCAGGGTTCCACAGATACGCAGTATTTT.

This chain uses TRBV6-5 with TRBJ2-1; D might be TRBD2 (7 bases). The germline V gene encodes CDR1 MNHEY and CDR2 SVGAGI. The CDR3 runs to 12 residues. Trimming took off 8 bases at V and 6 bases at J, with 11 bases between the two ends. CDR3 loop: CASGGGPNEQFF. CDR3 nucleotides: TGTGCCAGCGGCGGGGGCCCCAATGAGCAGTTCTTC.

This clone showed up just once. The chain recombines TRBV4-1 with TRBJ1-1, with D hard to call. The CDR3 runs to 13 residues. Germline values: CDR1 MGHRA, CDR2 YSYEKL. V was shortened by 0 bases and J by 1 base, with 3 bases between the two germline ends. CDR3 DNA: TGCGCCAGCAGCCAAGACGGGAACACTGAAGCTTTCTTT. It specifies CASSQDGNTEAFF.

This sequence joins TRBV6-5 and TRBJ2-7; D ambiguous. Germline CDR1 and CDR2: MNHEY and SVGAGI. V gave up 4 bases and J gave up 0 bases, with 16 bases separating them. This CDR3 comprises 16 residues. CDR3 loop: CASSSDFTAISYEQYF. As DNA, the CDR3 is TGTGCCAGCAGTTCCGACTTTACGGCGATCTCCTACGAGCAGTACTTC.

Many counts were recorded for this clone. The chain joins TRBV6-5 to TRBJ2-7; D is tentatively TRBD1 or TRBD2 (5 bases each). With 5 bases removed from V and 2 bases from J, the gap between germline ends came to 16 bases. The germline V gene encodes CDR1 MNHEY and CDR2 SVGAGI. The CDR3 totals 15 residues. The CDR3 sequence: CASSPRVSATYEQYV. In DNA, the CDR3 is TGTGCCAGCAGTCCCAGGGTTAGCGCCACCTACGAGCAGTACGTC.

This clone has more than one count but fewer than ten. This rearrangement joins TRBV7-3 to TRBJ1-1; D not certain. The V end lost 0 bases, the J end lost 1 base, and 6 bases lay between the germline ends. The CDR3 is made up of 14 amino acids. The germline CDR1 and CDR2 sequences are SGHTA and FQGTGA. DNA for the CDR3: TGTGCCAGCAGCTTAACGGGCAGGAACACTGAAGCTTTCTTT. Protein product: CASSLTGRNTEAFF.

This sequence joins TRBV7-6 and TRBJ2-2, with a weak D call TRBD1 (5 bases). Per the germline V gene, CDR1 is SGHVS and CDR2 is FNYEAQ. V was pared by 0 bases and J by 6 bases, with 8 bases between. The CDR3 is 14 amino acids. The CDR3, as DNA: TGTGCCAGCAGCTTAGCGGGGCAGGCCGGGGAGCTGTTTTTT. Amino acid sequence: CASSLAGQAGELFF.

The V gene is TRBV11-2, the J gene TRBJ2-5; 13 bases agree with TRBD2. The germline CDR1 and CDR2 sequences are SGHAT and FQNNGV. The CDR3 has 15 residues. The V and J ends lost 3 bases and 5 bases, in that order; junction bases with no gene match: 3. CDR3 region: CASSFGLAGEETQYF. The CDR3 DNA sequence: TGTGCCAGCAGCTTCGGACTAGCGGGAGAGGAGACCCAGTACTTC.

The chain combines TRBV7-2 with TRBJ2-7, with no clear D. CDR1 and CDR2 (germline): SGHTA, FQGNSA. The V gene lost 1 base and the J gene lost 3 bases, with 7 bases spanning the gap. This CDR3 spans 13 amino acids. CDR3 sequence (DNA): TGTGCCAGCAGCTTAGAGGACGGCTACGAGCAGTACTTC. Translation gives CASSLEDGYEQYF.

The gene calls are TRBV30 and TRBJ1-6; D not resolved. This CDR3 has 12 residues. V was trimmed by 2 bases and J by 10 bases, leaving 9 bases between them. Germline CDR1 reads GTSNPN; CDR2 reads SVGIG (reference sequence). The CDR3 protein is CAWSFGGSPLHF. CDR3 nucleotide sequence: TGTGCCTGGAGTTTCGGTGGGTCACCCCTCCACTTT.

This clone has more than one count but fewer than ten. For the CDR3, the DNA is TGTGCCTGGAGTCTCCCTTGGGGGGTGAACACTGAAGCTTTCTTT. Its translation is CAWSLPWGVNTEAFF. The chain combines TRBV30 with TRBJ1-1; D might be TRBD1 (5 bases). Germline V gives CDR1 GTSNPN, CDR2 SVGIG (reference sequence). Trimming left V 2 bases short and J 0 bases short, with 13 bases between. CDR3 length: 15 residues.

V and J are TRBV5-1 and TRBJ2-2; 10 positions match TRBD2. Germline CDR1 and CDR2: SGHRS and YFSETQ. The CDR3 has 15 amino acids. V gave up 2 bases and J gave up 7 bases; unmatched junction bases: 5. This CDR3 is CASSFQRGGDGELFF. The CDR3 DNA is TGCGCCAGCAGCTTTCAGCGGGGGGGCGACGGGGAGCTGTTTTTT.

The CDR3 spells CASSYGVTGRAQYF. CDR3 DNA sequence: TGTGCCAGCAGTTACGGGGTTACGGGGCGGGCCCAGTACTTC. The chain has TRBV6-5 and TRBJ2-5; perhaps D is TRBD1 or TRBD2 (5 bases each). Trimming removed 2 bases from V and 9 bases from J, with 16 bases in between. The germline V gene encodes CDR1 MNHEY and CDR2 SVGAGI. The CDR3 consists of 14 residues.

As for this clone: An end of the junction differs from the germline gene, which may be a read error. The CDR3 region is CASSMRTTYNEQFF. DNA for the CDR3: TGTGCCAGTAGTATGCGGACAACCTATAATGAGCAGTTCTTC. The V and J genes are TRBV19 and TRBJ2-1; tentative D call: TRBD1 (5 bases). In germline, CDR1 is LNHDA, CDR2 SQIVND (reference sequence). The CDR3 sequence is 14 residues long.

This rearrangement joins TRBV5-1 to TRBJ1-2; D call uncertain. The V end was cut by 4 bases, the J end by 7 bases, with 14 bases between. The CDR3 loop spans 13 amino acids. Germline V gene sequence: CDR1 SGHRS, CDR2 YFSETQ. CDR3 coding DNA: TGCGCCAGCAGCCTGGGCCCGGCGGGTGGCTACACCTTC. Translated, it gives CASSLGPAGGYTF. Complete variable domain (other parts from reference TRBV5-1 and TRBJ1-2): KAGVTQTPRYLIKTRGQQVTLSCSPISGHRSVSWYQQTPGQGLQFLFEYFSETQRNKGNFPGRFSGRQFSNSRSEMNVSTLELGDSALYLCASSLGPAGGYTFGSGTRLTVV.

The chain joins TRBV5-1 to TRBJ2-3; tentative D call: TRBD1 (7 bases). This CDR3 region has 14 residues. The germline V and J ends were trimmed by 0 bases and 5 bases, with 10 bases remaining between them. Germline CDR1 SGHRS, CDR2 YFSETQ. The CDR3 sequence is CASSLARGEDTQYF. CDR3 nucleotide sequence: TGCGCCAGCAGCTTGGCCAGGGGGGAAGATACGCAGTATTTT.

J is TRBJ2-3 and V is TRBV30, with 7 bases that match TRBD2. The CDR3 is 15 residues long. Germline trimming cut 5 bases from V and 4 bases from J; bases unmatched to any gene: 12. Germline-derived CDR1 and CDR2 are GTSNPN and SVGIG (reference sequence). CDR3 bases: TGTGCCTGGGCCCCCGGGGGAGGGCGGGCAGATACGCAGTATTTT. Protein product: CAWAPGGGRADTQYF.

This rearrangement joins TRBV7-6 to TRBJ1-5; D may be TRBD1 (6 bases). The V end was cut by 0 bases, the J end by 8 bases, with 17 bases between. Germline CDR1 reads SGHVS; CDR2 reads FNYEAQ. CDR3 size: 16 residues. The CDR3, as DNA: TGTGCCAGCAGCTTAGCTGTAGCAGGGGCGAAGGAGCCCCAGCATTTT. Translation: CASSLAVAGAKEPQHF.

By share, this clone ranks as medium-sized. This chain uses TRBV4-1 with TRBJ1-1; perhaps TRBD1 as D (6 bases). Trimming shortened V by 0 bases and J by 1 base, and 9 bases separated the two germline ends. The CDR3 has 15 residues. From germline, CDR1 is MGHRA and CDR2 YSYEKL. The CDR3 DNA follows: TGCGCCAGCAGCCAAGAGGTGACAGGGAACACTGAAGCTTTCTTT. This gives the protein CASSQEVTGNTEAFF.

The V call is TRBV5-4, the J call TRBJ2-1, with TRBD2 as a possible D gene (5 bases). V was trimmed by 4 bases and J by 10 bases, leaving 12 bases between them. CDR1 SGHNT and CDR2 YYREEE come from the germline V gene (reference sequence). The CDR3 has 12 residues. The CDR3: CASSTGEHEQFF. DNA of the CDR3: TGTGCCAGCAGCACCGGGGAGCACGAGCAGTTCTTC.